The sequence of this T cell receptor beta chain was determined in a study of blood T cells in healthy people across ages. Study-level background: Every two T cells gave about one barcoded beta molecule via template switching. Study-wide results and limits: Naive CD4+ cell counts and diversity both ran higher in long-lived than in aged donors. Diversity estimates drawn from one million T cells were deemed underestimates.

The CDR3 has 15 amino acids. Germline CDR1 reads SGHTA; CDR2 reads FQGNSA. V lost 5 bases and J lost 3; bases outside the gene matches: 5. In the case of this clonotype: Its antigen is not identified.

The extraction recovered at least 5.5 micrograms of total RNA per sample. Then a second PCR, running about 7 to 11 cycles, was carried out with a sample-barcoded 5' primer and a J-beta primer mix. TCRdb ran MiXCR on the 5' RACE reads and lists one entry per CDR3 protein. The repertoire holds fewer than 2 million distinct CDR3 sequences, with about 39% as singletons. The receptor was isolated from a human donor in good health. Sequences were obtained from blood. The genes are TRBV7-2 and TRBJ1-1; 11 bases map to TRBD1. This CDR3 reads CASSPGDRGYTEAFF. DNA for the CDR3: TGTGCCAGCAGCCCGGGGGACAGGGGGTACACTGAAGCTTTCTTT.